This passage covers 14 T cell receptor beta chains from one sample sequenced in a study of early T cells in non-severe SARS-CoV-2 infection. TCRdb re-analysed the 5' RACE reads in MiXCR, keeping a single row per CDR3 protein. This table holds tens of thousands of distinct CDR3 sequences, over 10% found once. Material: whole blood. The source of these receptors is an adult who was a healthcare worker with PCR-confirmed SARS-CoV-2 infection or an uninfected control (not recorded which).

This clonotype occurred a few times. This chain connects TRBV6-1 to TRBJ2-4; tentatively, D is TRBD2 (6 bases). CDR1 MNHNS and CDR2 SASEGT come from the germline V gene. V was pared by 8 bases and J by 0 bases, with 17 bases between. The CDR3 extends over 16 amino acids. The CDR3, as DNA: TGTGCCAGCGGGCTAGCGCCGATCCTAGCCAAAAACATTCAGTACTTC. This sequence encodes CASGLAPILAKNIQYF.

This clonotype was observed a handful of times. The rearrangement joins TRBV4-3 to TRBJ1-6; 7 nucleotides match TRBD1. The germline gives CDR1 LGHNA, CDR2 YSLEER. The CDR3 runs to 16 residues. J gave up 14 bases and V 1 base, and 14 bases lay outside the gene matches. CDR3 nucleotide sequence: TGCGCCAGCAGCCAAGTGTGGGGGACAGCCCAAGAGGCCCTCCACTTT. It is translated as CASSQVWGTAQEALHF.

The chain employs TRBV10-3 and TRBJ2-3; D might be TRBD1 or TRBD2, each matching 5 bases. CDR3 length equals 13 residues. Trimming took off 10 bases at V and 2 bases at J, with 13 bases between the two ends. The germline CDR1 and CDR2 sequences are ENHRY and SYGVKD. The CDR3 loop reads CATVGAVTDTQYF. The CDR3 DNA reads as TGTGCCACTGTCGGGGCCGTCACAGATACGCAGTATTTT.

This clonotype was seen only a few times. The rearrangement joins TRBV5-4 to TRBJ2-5; D is possibly TRBD1 or TRBD2 (5 bases each). The germline CDR1 and CDR2 sequences are SGHNT and YYREEE (reference sequence). V was pared by 3 bases and J by 2 bases, with 11 bases between. This CDR3 contains 14 residues. This chain's CDR3 is CASSSGPTQETQYF. CDR3 nucleotides: TGTGCCAGCAGCTCGGGACCTACACAAGAGACCCAGTACTTC.

This clonotype was seen a few times. CDR3: CSVESRGYEQYF. The CDR3 DNA reads as TGCAGCGTTGAATCCAGGGGCTACGAGCAGTACTTC. The chain couples TRBV29-1 to TRBJ2-7; D is perhaps TRBD1 (6 bases). This CDR3 region has 12 residues. CDR1 and CDR2 (germline): SQVTM, ANQGSEA. The ends were cut back, 2 bases at V and 3 bases at J, with 8 bases in the middle.

This clonotype was counted at least ten times. The chain joins TRBV6-2 or TRBV6-3 to TRBJ1-5; TRBD1 matches 8 bases. In germline, CDR1 is MNHEY, CDR2 SVGEGT. The V segment lost 6 bases and the J segment 6 bases; nucleotides outside the gene matches: 10. This CDR3 region has 15 residues. CDR3 nucleotides: TGTGCCAGCAGGCTCGGGCAGGGGGCGGGTCAGCCCCAGCATTTT. This gives the protein CASRLGQGAGQPQHF.

This clonotype was observed a few times. The rearrangement uses TRBV7-2 and TRBJ2-3; maybe TRBD2 (6 bases). CDR3 length: 15 residues. V was shortened by 1 base and J by 2 bases, with 10 bases between the two germline ends. CDR1 is SGHTA, CDR2 FQGNSA, per germline. The CDR3 coding sequence is TGTGCCAGCAGCTTAGGGCCGGGGGACACAGATACGCAGTATTTT. The encoded protein is CASSLGPGDTDTQYF.

The sample holds many counts of this clonotype. The chain links TRBV15 to TRBJ2-1, with 9 nucleotides matching TRBD2. V was pared by 5 bases and J by 4 bases, with 12 bases of the junction left unmatched. Germline values: CDR1 LNHNV, CDR2 YYDKDF (reference sequence). This CDR3 has 17 amino acids. CDR3: CATSVMLAGTLYNEQFF. The CDR3 bases are TGTGCCACCAGCGTAATGCTAGCGGGGACCTTATACAATGAGCAGTTCTTC.

The rearrangement joins TRBV5-1 to TRBJ2-7, with no clear D. Germline loops: CDR1 SGHRS, CDR2 YFSETQ. V was trimmed by 0 bases and J by 9 bases, leaving 13 bases between them. The CDR3 is 13 residues long. CDR3 in amino acids: CASSLAYQSGQYF. For the CDR3, the DNA is TGCGCCAGCAGCTTGGCCTACCAATCCGGGCAGTACTTC.

At least ten counts were recorded for this clonotype. This chain uses TRBV9 with TRBJ2-5, with a weak D call TRBD2 (5 bases). Germline V CDR1 and CDR2: SGDLS, YYNGEE. V was trimmed by 0 bases and J by 1 base, leaving 7 bases between them. CDR3 length equals 14 residues. The CDR3 region has the DNA TGTGCCAGCAGCGTAGCGGGGAGCCAAGAGACCCAGTACTTC. Its translation is CASSVAGSQETQYF.

The rearrangement uses TRBV20-1 and TRBJ2-3; no definite D call. Germline V gene data show CDR1 as DFQATT and CDR2 as SNEGSKA (reference sequence). The CDR3 runs to 14 residues. V was clipped by 5 bases and J by 0 bases, with 12 bases between them. CDR3 DNA: TGCAGTGCTCCTAAGCCCGACAGCACAGATACGCAGTATTTT. Translation: CSAPKPDSTDTQYF.

This clonotype was detected only a few times. The rearrangement joins TRBV6-5 to TRBJ1-1; 8 bases are shared with TRBD1. The CDR3 is 14 residues long. Trimming at V came to 6 bases and at J to 2 bases, leaving 5 bases not matched to a gene. From germline, CDR1 is MNHEY and CDR2 SVGAGI. The chain's CDR3 is CASSSPGGNTEAFF. The CDR3 bases are TGTGCCAGCAGCTCTCCAGGGGGCAACACTGAAGCTTTCTTT.

This clonotype was counted only a few times. The rearrangement links TRBV5-1 to TRBJ2-1; TRBD2 matches at 7 bases. V gave up 4 bases and J gave up 5 bases; unmatched junction bases: 9. The CDR3 has 15 amino acids. CDR1 is SGHRS, CDR2 YFSETQ, per germline. The CDR3 sequence is CASSVGSGNNNEQFF. In nucleotides, the CDR3 is TGCGCCAGCAGCGTAGGGAGCGGGAATAACAATGAGCAGTTCTTC.

This clonotype was seen only a few times. V and J are TRBV5-1 and TRBJ2-5; 8 nucleotides agree with TRBD2. CDR3 length: 14 residues. Germline lookup yields CDR1 SGHRS and CDR2 YFSETQ. Losses at the gene ends were 3 bases for V and 2 bases for J; bases not matched to a gene: 3. This CDR3 reads CASSSSGRQETQYF. In nucleotides, the CDR3 is TGCGCCAGCAGCTCTAGCGGGCGGCAAGAGACCCAGTACTTC.